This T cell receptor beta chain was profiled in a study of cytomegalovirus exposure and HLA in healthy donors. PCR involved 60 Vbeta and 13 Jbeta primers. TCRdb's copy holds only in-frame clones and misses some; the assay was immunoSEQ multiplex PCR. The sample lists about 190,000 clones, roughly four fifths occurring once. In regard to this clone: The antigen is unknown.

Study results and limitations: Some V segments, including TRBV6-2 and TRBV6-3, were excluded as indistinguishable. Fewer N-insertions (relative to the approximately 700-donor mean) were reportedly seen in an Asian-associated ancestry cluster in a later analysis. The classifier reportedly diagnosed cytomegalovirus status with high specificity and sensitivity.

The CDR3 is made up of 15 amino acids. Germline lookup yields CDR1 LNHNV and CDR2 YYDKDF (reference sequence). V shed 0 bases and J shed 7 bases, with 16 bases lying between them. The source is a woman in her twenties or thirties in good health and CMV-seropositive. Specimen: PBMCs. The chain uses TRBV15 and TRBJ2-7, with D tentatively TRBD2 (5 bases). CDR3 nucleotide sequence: TGTGCCACCAGCAGAGATCAAGTGGGCGAGGGAGAGCAGTACTTC. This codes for CATSRDQVGEGEQYF.